The present entry profiles one T cell receptor (beta chain) with its context. The antigen remains unidentified. The source of the sample is a study of T cells in Graves' hyperthyroidism and ophthalmopathy. Diagnoses used clinical symptoms, serum thyroxine and TRAb, thyroid ultrasound and orbital computed tomography. PBMCs were obtained from approximately 10 ml fresh peripheral blood. Amplification targeted TCR beta CDR3 regions from RNA transcripts. A set of HTBI primers served as the primers for a first-round RT-PCR of the TCR CDR3. TCRdb analysed the multiplex PCR reads with MiXCR anew, one entry per CDR3 protein. Seen here are some 200,000 distinct CDR3 sequences, 17% observed once, and the top ten hold around 50%. Study-level results: A 13 V-J model separated ophthalmopathy from stable hyperthyroidism. Most expanded thyroid clonotypes above 0.001 recurred in blood.

This TCR was recovered from a man aged 45-65 years with Graves' hyperthyroidism. The sample comprised blood.

The CDR3 loop reads CSVPGTSTDTQYF. The CDR3 DNA is TGCAGCGTACCCGGGACTAGCACAGATACGCAGTATTTT. V usage is TRBV29-1 and J usage is TRBJ2-3; tentatively, D is TRBD2 (6 bases). Trimming removed 6 bases at V and 0 bases at J, with 10 bases between. The germline CDR1 and CDR2 sequences are SQVTM and ANQGSEA. The CDR3 extends over 13 amino acids.